This record looks at one T cell receptor (beta chain) sequence and its context. This clonotype was recorded many times. Which antigen it targets is not known. Base qualities are not recorded, but no much larger clone differs from it by a single base. CDR1 and CDR2 are read off the germline V gene as SGHRS and YFSETQ. CDR3 length: 15 amino acids, cysteine to phenylalanine. The entry retains the CDR3 DNA only, 45 bases that are in frame from base 1. Trimming accounts for 2 bases at V and 3 bases at J, while the number of junction bases matched to no gene is 4. The sample comes from a study of blood T cells in healthy people across ages (dated by TCRdb to between 2015 and 2016). A note on the overall study: In model experiments, roughly one uniquely barcoded TCR beta cDNA molecule per two T cells was captured by template switching. Using deep sequencing normalized with unique cDNA molecular identifiers, the study measured how TCR beta repertoire diversity changes with age. To avoid experimental bias, donors of different ages were distributed randomly across sequencing lanes. Two additional independent replicas of 1 million unique cDNA reads from the same blood draw were analyzed for two donors (one aged 18 to 30 and one aged 80 or older). Donors were grouped into four age groups: young (average 16 years), middle-aged (39), aged (about 60) and long-lived (less than 85). Summary of the overall study and its limitations: Total diversity estimates from one million sequenced T cells were considered lower bounds and underestimates. Compared with the aged group, the long-lived group had more naive CD4+ T cells, fewer expanded clones and increased TCR diversity, a pattern suggesting age selection. Observed TCR beta diversity per million T cells fell roughly linearly with age, and a significant reduction was already apparent by age roughly 40. The CMV infection status of donors was not known, potentially confounding age-related changes in expanded clonotypes. A strong correlation was found between observed TCR beta diversity and the percentage of naive T cells measured by flow cytometry. Conclusive comparison of naive and antigen-experienced compartments was prevented by the profiling of bulk unsorted PBMCs.

Systemically healthy Caucasian individuals from Russia, 39 in total and aged roughly 6 to 90 years, were included as donors. Each donor gave roughly 9 milliliters of peripheral blood, drawn into EDTA-treated Vacutainer tubes. PBMCs were isolated by Ficoll-Paque density-gradient centrifugation, with at least 7 million obtained per sample. Trizol reagent was used to extract total RNA from PBMCs, with at least 6 micrograms per sample. The percentages of naive CD45RAhigh/CD27high T cells were determined by flow cytometry on a PBMC aliquot from every donor. Library construction relied on 5' RACE. Sequencing relied on an Illumina HiSeq 2500. A second PCR of roughly 7 to 11 cycles was performed with a sample-barcoded 5' primer and a J-beta primer mix. A unique molecular identifier was introduced onto each TCR beta cDNA molecule by a template-switch 5' adaptor carrying 12 random nucleotides. Each sample yielded at least 3 million CDR3-containing paired-end reads. First-strand cDNA synthesis was performed from all RNA using the Mint cDNA synthesis kit, with priming by a TRBC-specific oligonucleotide. After uracil-DNA glycosylase treatment, a first 18-cycle PCR used universal primers M1SS and BC2_uni_R on all cDNA. Per the authors' processing: For normalization, 1 million high-quality reads were randomly selected from each sample, with every read carrying a distinct molecular identifier. Instead of being binned into consensus sequences, reads that shared molecular identifiers were thrown out. CDR3 identification, clonotype clustering and error correction used MiTCR with a Q25 quality threshold and the strictest error-elimination algorithm. A nonparametric unseen species model with Euler transformation was used to estimate lower-bound total TCR beta diversity. TCRdb reworked the public reads: Q25 trimming with fastp, MiXCR clone assembly, productive beta chains retained. Each CDR3 protein gets just one entry, which takes the most common genes and DNA from the rows behind it. These V and J calls originate from TCRdb's pipeline instead of the authors' own analysis. In all, the sample holds some 1.5 million distinct CDR3 sequences, and 28% of those were seen once. The ten largest account for 6.5% to 8.5% of the sample.

The sample taken for sequencing was blood. The sequence derives from a woman aged 30 to 39 in good health. Rearrangement joined TRBV5-1 to TRBJ2-3; a stretch of 9 junction bases matches TRBD2. The DNA sequence is given as TGCGCCAGCAGCTTCGGCGGGGGGGCTACAGATACGCAGTATTTT. This codes for CASSFGGGATDTQYF.